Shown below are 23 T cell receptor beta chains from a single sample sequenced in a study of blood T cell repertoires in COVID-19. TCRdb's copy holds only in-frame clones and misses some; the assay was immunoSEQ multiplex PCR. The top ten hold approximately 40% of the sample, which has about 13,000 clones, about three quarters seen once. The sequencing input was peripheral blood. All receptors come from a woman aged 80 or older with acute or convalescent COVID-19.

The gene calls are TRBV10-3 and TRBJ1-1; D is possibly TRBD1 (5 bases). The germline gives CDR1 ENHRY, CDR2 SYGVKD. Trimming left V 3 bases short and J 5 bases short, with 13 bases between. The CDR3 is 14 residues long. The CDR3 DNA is TGTGCCATCAGTGACCTCCCAGGGAATACTGAAGCTTTCTTT. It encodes CAISDLPGNTEAFF.

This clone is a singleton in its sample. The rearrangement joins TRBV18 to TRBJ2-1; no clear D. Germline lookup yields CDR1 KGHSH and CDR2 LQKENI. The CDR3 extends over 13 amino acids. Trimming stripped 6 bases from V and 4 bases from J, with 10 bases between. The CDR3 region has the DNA TGTGCCAGCTCCCAAGAGACTTACAATGAGCAGTTCTTC. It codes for CASSQETYNEQFF.

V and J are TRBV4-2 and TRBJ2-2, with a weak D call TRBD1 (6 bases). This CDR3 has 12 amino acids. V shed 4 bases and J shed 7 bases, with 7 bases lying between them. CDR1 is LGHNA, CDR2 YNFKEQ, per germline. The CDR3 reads CASSPTGGELFF. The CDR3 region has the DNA TGTGCCAGCAGCCCGACAGGCGGGGAGCTGTTTTTT.

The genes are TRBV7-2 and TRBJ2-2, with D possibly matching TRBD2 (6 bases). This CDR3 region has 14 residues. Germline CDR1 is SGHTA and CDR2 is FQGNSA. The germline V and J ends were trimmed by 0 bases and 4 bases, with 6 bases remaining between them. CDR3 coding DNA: TGTGCCAGCAGCTTAGCGGGACTCACCGGGGAGCTGTTTTTT. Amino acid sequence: CASSLAGLTGELFF.

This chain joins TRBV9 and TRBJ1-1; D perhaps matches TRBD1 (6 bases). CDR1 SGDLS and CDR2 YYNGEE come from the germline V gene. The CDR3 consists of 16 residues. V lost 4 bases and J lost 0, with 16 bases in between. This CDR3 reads CASSIRGGALNTEAFF. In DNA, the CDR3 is TGTGCCAGCAGCATAAGGGGGGGCGCGTTGAACACTGAAGCTTTCTTT.

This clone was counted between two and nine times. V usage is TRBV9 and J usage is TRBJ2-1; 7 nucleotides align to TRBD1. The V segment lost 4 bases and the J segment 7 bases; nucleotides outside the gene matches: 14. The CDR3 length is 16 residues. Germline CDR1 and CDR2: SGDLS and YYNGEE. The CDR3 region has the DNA TGTGCCAGCAGCTTACGGACAGGCGGCGTTTGGAATGAGCAGTTCTTC. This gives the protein CASSLRTGGVWNEQFF.

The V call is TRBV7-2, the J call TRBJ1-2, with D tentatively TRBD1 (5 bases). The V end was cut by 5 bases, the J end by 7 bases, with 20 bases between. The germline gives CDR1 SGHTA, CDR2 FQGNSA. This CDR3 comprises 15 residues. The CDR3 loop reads CASSTEGIPIIGYTF. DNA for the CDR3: TGTGCCAGCAGCACGGAGGGGATTCCTATCATTGGCTACACCTTC.

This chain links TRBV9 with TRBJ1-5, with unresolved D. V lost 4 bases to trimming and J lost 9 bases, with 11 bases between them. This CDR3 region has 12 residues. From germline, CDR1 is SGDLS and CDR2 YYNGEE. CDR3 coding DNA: TGTGCCAGCAGCCGCACGGGTGTGCCCCAGCATTTT. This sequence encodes CASSRTGVPQHF.

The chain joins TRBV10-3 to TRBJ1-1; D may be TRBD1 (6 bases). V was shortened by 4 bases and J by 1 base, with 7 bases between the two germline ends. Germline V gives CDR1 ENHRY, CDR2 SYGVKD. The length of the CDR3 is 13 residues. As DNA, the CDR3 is TGTGCCATCAGTGGGACAGCGAACACTGAAGCTTTCTTT. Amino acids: CAISGTANTEAFF.

The CDR3 loop reads CATSAPPPGLAGPSTDTQYF. The CDR3 DNA sequence: TGTGCCACCAGTGCTCCTCCCCCGGGACTAGCGGGGCCGAGCACAGATACGCAGTATTTT. V gene TRBV24-1 combines with J gene TRBJ2-3; 13 bases agree with TRBD2. The J segment lost 0 bases and the V segment lost 5 bases, leaving 13 bases of the junction unmatched. Germline CDR1 reads KGHDR; CDR2 reads SFDVKD. The CDR3 spans 20 residues.

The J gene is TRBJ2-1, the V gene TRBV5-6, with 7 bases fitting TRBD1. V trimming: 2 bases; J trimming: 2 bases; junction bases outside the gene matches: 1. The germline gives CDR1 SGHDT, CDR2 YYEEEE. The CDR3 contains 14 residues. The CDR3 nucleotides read TGTGCCAGCAGCTTCGGACAGGCCTACAATGAGCAGTTCTTC. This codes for CASSFGQAYNEQFF.

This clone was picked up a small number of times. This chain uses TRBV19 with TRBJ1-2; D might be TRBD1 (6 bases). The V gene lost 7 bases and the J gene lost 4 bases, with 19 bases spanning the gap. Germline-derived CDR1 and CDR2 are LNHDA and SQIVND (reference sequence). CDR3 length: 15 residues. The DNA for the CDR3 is TGTGCCAGTACCGTCACAGGGCGGGCGAGCTATGGCTACACCTTC. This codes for CASTVTGRASYGYTF.

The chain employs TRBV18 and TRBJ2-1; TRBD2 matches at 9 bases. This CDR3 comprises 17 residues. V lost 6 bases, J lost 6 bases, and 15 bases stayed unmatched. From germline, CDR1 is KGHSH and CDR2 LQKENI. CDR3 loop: CASSPYTAGGGGNEQFF. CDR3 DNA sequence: TGTGCCAGCTCGCCCTACACCGCTGGCGGGGGGGGCAATGAGCAGTTCTTC. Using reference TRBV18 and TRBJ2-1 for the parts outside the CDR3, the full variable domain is NAGVMQNPRHLVRRRGQEARLRCSPMKGHSHVYWYRQLPEEGLKFMVYLQKENIIDESGMPKERFSAEFPKEGPSILRIQQVVRGDSAAYFCASSPYTAGGGGNEQFFGPGTRLTVL.

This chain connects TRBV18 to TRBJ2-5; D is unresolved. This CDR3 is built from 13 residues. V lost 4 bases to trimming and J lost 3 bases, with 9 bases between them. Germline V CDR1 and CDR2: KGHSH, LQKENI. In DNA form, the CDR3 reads TGTGCCAGCTCACTTCAAGCTGAAGAGACCCAGTACTTC. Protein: CASSLQAEETQYF.

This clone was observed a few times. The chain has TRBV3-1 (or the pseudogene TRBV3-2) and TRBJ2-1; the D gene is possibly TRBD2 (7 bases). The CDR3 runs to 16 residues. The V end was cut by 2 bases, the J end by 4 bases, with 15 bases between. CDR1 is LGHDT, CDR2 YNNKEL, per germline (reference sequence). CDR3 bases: TGTGCCAGCAGCCAACGAGGGGGGGAAGGGTACAATGAGCAGTTCTTC. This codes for CASSQRGGEGYNEQFF.

The CDR3 nucleotides read TGTGCCAGCAGATCCACTAGCGGGGGGTACAATGAGCAGTTCTTC. This codes for CASRSTSGGYNEQFF. This chain joins TRBV6-5 and TRBJ2-1; 12 bases match TRBD2. The CDR3 totals 15 residues. Germline assignment: CDR1 MNHEY and CDR2 SVGAGI. V lost 6 bases to trimming and J lost 4 bases; unmatched junction nucleotides: 4.

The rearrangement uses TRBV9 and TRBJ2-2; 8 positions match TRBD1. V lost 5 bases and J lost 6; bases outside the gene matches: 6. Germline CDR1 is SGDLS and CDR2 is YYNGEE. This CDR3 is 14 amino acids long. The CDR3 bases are TGTGCCAGCAGAGCAGGGGGCGTTGCCGGGGAGCTGTTTTTT. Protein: CASRAGGVAGELFF.

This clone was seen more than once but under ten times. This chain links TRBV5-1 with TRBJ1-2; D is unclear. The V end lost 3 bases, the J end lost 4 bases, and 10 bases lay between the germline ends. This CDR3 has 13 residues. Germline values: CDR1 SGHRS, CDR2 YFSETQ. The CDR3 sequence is CASSSDSGYGYTF. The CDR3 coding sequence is TGCGCCAGCAGCTCCGACTCTGGCTATGGCTACACCTTC.

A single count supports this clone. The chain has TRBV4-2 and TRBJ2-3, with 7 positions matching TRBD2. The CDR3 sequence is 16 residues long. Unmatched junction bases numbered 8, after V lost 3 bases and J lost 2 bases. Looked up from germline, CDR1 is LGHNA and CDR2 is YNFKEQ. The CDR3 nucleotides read TGTGCCAGCAGCCAGGCACCAGAGCGGGACACAGATACGCAGTATTTT. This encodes CASSQAPERDTDTQYF.

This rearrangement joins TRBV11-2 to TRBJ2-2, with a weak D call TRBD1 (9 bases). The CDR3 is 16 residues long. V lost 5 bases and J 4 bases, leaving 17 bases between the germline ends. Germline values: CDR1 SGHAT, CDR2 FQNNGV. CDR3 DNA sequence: TGTGCCAGCAGCCGGGGGGGACAGGGTTTCACCGGGGAGCTGTTTTTT. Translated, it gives CASSRGGQGFTGELFF.

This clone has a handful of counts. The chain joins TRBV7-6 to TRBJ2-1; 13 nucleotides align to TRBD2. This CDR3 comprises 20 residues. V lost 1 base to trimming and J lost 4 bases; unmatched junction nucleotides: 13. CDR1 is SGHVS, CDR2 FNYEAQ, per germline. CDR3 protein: CASSLGEALGLAGAYNEQFF. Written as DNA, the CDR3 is TGTGCCAGCAGCTTAGGAGAAGCGTTAGGACTAGCGGGGGCTTACAATGAGCAGTTCTTC.

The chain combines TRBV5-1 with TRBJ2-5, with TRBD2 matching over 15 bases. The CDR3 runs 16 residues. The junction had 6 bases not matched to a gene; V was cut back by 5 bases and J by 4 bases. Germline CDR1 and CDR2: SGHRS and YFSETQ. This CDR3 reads CASRHRTSGGAETQYF. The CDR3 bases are TGCGCCAGCAGACACCGGACTAGCGGGGGGGCAGAGACCCAGTACTTC.

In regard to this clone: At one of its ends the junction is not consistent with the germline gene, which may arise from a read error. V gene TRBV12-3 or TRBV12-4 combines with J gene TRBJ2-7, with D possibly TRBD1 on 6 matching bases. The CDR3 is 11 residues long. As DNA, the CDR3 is TGTGCCAGCAGTAGCTACAGGGACCTAGAATTC. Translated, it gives CASSSYRDLEF.